The 3 T cell receptor beta chains listed next were all sequenced from one sample in a study of blood T cells in healthy people across ages. Combining a sample-barcoded 5' primer with a J-beta primer mix, a second PCR ran for roughly 6 to 11 cycles. TCRdb re-analysed the 5' RACE reads in MiXCR, keeping a single row per CDR3 protein. The sample carries 780,000 or so distinct CDR3 sequences, around 50% recorded once. Sequencing used blood. Every receptor here comes from a man aged 35-49 years in good health.

The CDR3 here is CSVVTGLNEKLFF. Here the CDR3 DNA reads TGCAGCGTCGTGACGGGACTGAATGAAAAACTGTTTTTT. The genes are TRBV29-1 and TRBJ1-4; D perhaps matches TRBD1 (5 bases). The CDR3 consists of 13 residues. Germline V gene lookup returns CDR1 SQVTM and CDR2 ANQGSEA. The V and J ends lost 6 bases and 5 bases respectively, with 13 bases between them.

The chain carries TRBV20-1 and TRBJ2-1; TRBD2 matches at 8 bases. J lost 7 bases, V lost 6 bases, and 20 bases had no gene match. The V gene's germline CDR1 is DFQATT and CDR2 SNEGSKA (reference sequence). The CDR3 length is 17 residues. CDR3 loop: CSAPPRGGKGGWNEQFF. CDR3 sequence (DNA): TGCAGTGCCCCGCCCCGGGGGGGCAAGGGGGGTTGGAATGAGCAGTTCTTC.

This clonotype was detected only a few times. The V and J genes are TRBV9 and TRBJ2-3; TRBD1 is a possible D gene (6 bases). The germline gives CDR1 SGDLS, CDR2 YYNGEE. The CDR3 loop spans 15 amino acids. The V end was cut by 0 bases, the J end by 2 bases, with 10 bases between. The CDR3 sequence is CASSVEGQNTDTQYF. The DNA of the CDR3 is TGTGCCAGCAGCGTAGAAGGACAGAACACAGATACGCAGTATTTT.